The sequence of this TCR beta chain was determined in a study of T cell changes during pregnancy in multiple sclerosis. Sequenced by immunoSEQ multiplex PCR; TCRdb stores in-frame clones only, minus some. Of over 50,000 clones in the sample, over 80% were seen once. V was trimmed by 4 bases and J by 6 bases, leaving 10 bases between them. The CDR3 length is 12 residues. Germline CDR1 reads SGHRS; CDR2 reads YFSETQ. The chain couples TRBV5-1 to TRBJ1-2, with D uncertain. Sequencing was performed on peripheral blood, taken in the first trimester of pregnancy. The source is a female donor in good health, enrolled as a control in a pregnancy study. Here the CDR3 reads CASSPDKNGYTF. The CDR3 DNA is TGCGCCAGCAGCCCTGACAAGAATGGCTACACCTTC.